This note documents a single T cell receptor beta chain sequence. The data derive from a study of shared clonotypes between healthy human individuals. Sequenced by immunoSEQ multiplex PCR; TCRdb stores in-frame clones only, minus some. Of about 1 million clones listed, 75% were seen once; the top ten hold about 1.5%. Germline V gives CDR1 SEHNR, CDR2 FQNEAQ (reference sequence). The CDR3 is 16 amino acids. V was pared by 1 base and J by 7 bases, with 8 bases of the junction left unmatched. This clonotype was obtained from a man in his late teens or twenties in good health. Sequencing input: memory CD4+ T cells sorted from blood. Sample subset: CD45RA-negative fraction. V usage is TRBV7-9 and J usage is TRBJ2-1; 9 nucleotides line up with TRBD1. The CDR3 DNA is TGTGCCAGCAGCTTAGACCCGGGACAGGGCAAAAATGAGCAGTTCTTC. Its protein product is CASSLDPGQGKNEQFF.